A selection of T cell receptor beta chains follows, all from one sample in a study of molecular identifiers for immune sequencing clone quantification. From the PCR reads, TCRdb called clonotypes with MiXCR, one entry per CDR3 protein. There are 45,000 to 60,000 distinct CDR3 sequences in the sample; about a third occur only once, and 3.5% to 4% lies in the top ten. Sequencing input: naive CD8+ T cells from blood, with Jurkat cell RNA spiked in. These receptors all stem from a human donor in good health. Some libraries in this study had Jurkat cell RNA spiked in. Both conserved end residues are part of each CDR3. The D gene is left open where the match is weak. A row's size may be missing; if present it is once, few, many or a size class.

v_gene,abundance,d_gene,j_gene,CDR3nt,CDR3aa
TRBV4-3,many,-,TRBJ2-7,TGCGCCAGCAGCCTCTACGGGGGAGCGAACGCCTACGAGCAGTACTTC,CASSLYGGANAYEQYF
TRBV28,many,-,TRBJ2-7,TGTGCCAGCAGTCCTACCTCATACGAGCAGTACTTC,CASSPTSYEQYF
TRBV27,medium-sized,TRBD1,TRBJ1-5,TGTGCCAGCAGTCCCGAGGGGGCGCGAAATCAGCCCCAGCATTTT,CASSPEGARNQPQHF
TRBV9,many,-,TRBJ2-3,TGTGCCAGCAGCGTAAACCTTTCGCCCTATACGCAGTATTTT,CASSVNLSPYTQYF
TRBV5-1,many,-,TRBJ1-5,TGCGCCAGCAGCGTAACAGGGAGGGATAGCAATCAGCCCCAGCATTTT,CASSVTGRDSNQPQHF
TRBV29-1,few,-,TRBJ2-7,TGCAGCGTTGAAGTAGCGACGGTCGGACCCACCTACGAGCAGTACTTC,CSVEVATVGPTYEQYF
TRBV6-5,few,TRBD1,TRBJ1-2,TGTGCCAGCAGTTACAAAGGACAGGGCATATATGGCTACACCTTC,CASSYKGQGIYGYTF
TRBV3-1,many,-,TRBJ2-2,TGTGCCAGCAGCCAACCGAACACCGGGGAGCTGTTTTTT,CASSQPNTGELFF
TRBV27,-,TRBD1,TRBJ2-7,TGTGCCAGCAGTTTACAGGGACAGTCGATCTACGAGCAGTACTTC,CASSLQGQSIYEQYF
TRBV12-3/TRBV12-4,many,-,TRBJ2-3,TGTGCCAGCAGTTTAGTTTGGTCTGGCCAACCGATCACAGATACGCAGTATTTT,CASSLVWSGQPITDTQYF
TRBV7-6,many,-,TRBJ2-2,TGTGCCAGCAGCGTGAATGAAGCGAACACCGGGGAGCTGTTTTTT,CASSVNEANTGELFF
TRBV6-2/TRBV6-3,-,TRBD1,TRBJ1-5,TGTGCCTTCAGGGGGGGGGCCCATCAGCCCCAGCATTTT,CAFRGGAHQPQHF
TRBV25-1,-,-,TRBJ2-5,TGTGCCAGCACCACCCAAGGGGGGGCGCAGGGGGAGCCCCAGTACTTC,CASTTQGGAQGEPQYF
TRBV6-2/TRBV6-3,once,-,TRBJ2-7,TGCCAAACCGGACAGAGCTCCAACGAGCAGTACTTC,CQTGQSSNEQYF
TRBV13,few,-,TRBJ2-1,TGTGCCAGCAGCTTAGAAGGACTACCGTCAAAGGAGCAGTTCTTC,CASSLEGLPSKEQFF
TRBV4-2,many,-,TRBJ1-1,TGTGCCAGCAGCCAATTTCAGGGGACTTCGAACACTGAAGCTTTCTTT,CASSQFQGTSNTEAFF
TRBV29-1,many,-,TRBJ2-7,TGCAGCGTTGAAGATCCGGACCGCGGAGTTAACTACGAGCAGTACTTC,CSVEDPDRGVNYEQYF
TRBV2,few,TRBD2,TRBJ2-5,TGTGCCAGCAGTGTTCCGGGAGGTTTGGAGACCCAGTACTTC,CASSVPGGLETQYF
TRBV20-1,-,-,TRBJ2-7,TGCAGTGCTAGGAATTTAGTCGGCGGTACCTCCTACGAGCAGTACTTC,CSARNLVGGTSYEQYF
TRBV27,many,-,TRBJ2-7,TGTGCCAGCGGATTATCGCACTGGGAGCAGTACTTC,CASGLSHWEQYF
TRBV13,-,-,TRBJ1-1,TGTGCCAGCAGCTTAGGCCTGGGGATTGACACTGAAGCTTTCTTT,CASSLGLGIDTEAFF
TRBV27,once,-,TRBJ2-3,TGTGCCAGCACCGGGACAGATACGCAGTATTTT,CASTGTDTQYF
TRBV13,many,TRBD1,TRBJ1-4,TGTGCCAGCAGCCCCGGACAGGGATGGAGTGAAAAACTGTTTTTT,CASSPGQGWSEKLFF
TRBV24-1,many,-,TRBJ2-3,TGTGCCACCAGTCTGGGGGATACGCAGTATTTT,CATSLGDTQYF